This T cell receptor (beta chain) was identified during a study of vaccination effects on CD4 cells after COVID-19. Repertoires were generated with immunoSEQ multiplex PCR, while TCRdb's copy carries only in-frame clones and drops some. Here the sample spans tens of thousands of clones, roughly 76% being singletons. Ahead of sequencing, the ViraFEST assay grew antigen-specific CD4+ T cells using viral peptide pools. Upon completion of approximately ten days in culture, CD4+ T cells were isolated. Germline CDR1 is LNHDA and CDR2 is SQIVND (reference sequence). The CDR3 consists of 12 residues. V lost 1 base to trimming and J lost 2 bases, with 2 bases between them. This clone showed up just a few times. Its cognate antigen is unknown.

This TCR was sampled from a human donor who received a COVID-19 vaccine. This chain links TRBV19 with TRBJ1-2; D uncertain. This specimen consisted of CD4+ T cells from PBMCs cultured with HCoV-229E spike peptides, obtained before COVID-19 vaccination. The CDR3 DNA sequence: TGTGCCAGTAGTATAGCAAACTATGGCTACACCTTC. Protein: CASSIANYGYTF.